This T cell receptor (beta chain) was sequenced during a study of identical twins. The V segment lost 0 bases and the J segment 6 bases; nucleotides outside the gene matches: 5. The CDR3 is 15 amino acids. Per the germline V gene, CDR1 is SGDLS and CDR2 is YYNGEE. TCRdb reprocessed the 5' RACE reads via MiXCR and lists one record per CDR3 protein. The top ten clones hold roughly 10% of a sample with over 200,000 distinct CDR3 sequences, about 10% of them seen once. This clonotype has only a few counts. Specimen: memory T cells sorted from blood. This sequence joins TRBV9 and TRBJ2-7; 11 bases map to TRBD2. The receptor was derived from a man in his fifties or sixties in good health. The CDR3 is CASSVVGLAGTEQYF. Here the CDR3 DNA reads TGTGCCAGCAGCGTAGTAGGACTAGCGGGTACCGAGCAGTACTTC.